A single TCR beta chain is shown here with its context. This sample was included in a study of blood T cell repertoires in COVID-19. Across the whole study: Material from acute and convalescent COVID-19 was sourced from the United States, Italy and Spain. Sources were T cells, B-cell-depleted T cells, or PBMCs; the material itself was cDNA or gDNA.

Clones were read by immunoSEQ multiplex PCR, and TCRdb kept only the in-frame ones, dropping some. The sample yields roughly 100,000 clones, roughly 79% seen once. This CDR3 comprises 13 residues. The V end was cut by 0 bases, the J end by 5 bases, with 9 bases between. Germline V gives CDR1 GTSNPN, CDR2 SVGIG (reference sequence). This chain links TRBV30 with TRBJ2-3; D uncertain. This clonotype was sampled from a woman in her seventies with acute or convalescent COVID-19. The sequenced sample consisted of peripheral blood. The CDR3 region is CAWSVLRGDTQYF. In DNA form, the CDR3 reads TGTGCCTGGAGTGTACTTAGAGGAGATACGCAGTATTTT.